The rows below give T cell receptor beta chains drawn from one sample of a study of cytomegalovirus exposure and HLA in healthy donors. Clones were read by immunoSEQ multiplex PCR, and TCRdb kept only the in-frame ones, dropping some. Here the sample spans over 200,000 clones, about 90% being singletons. Input material: PBMCs. These receptors all come from a woman aged 25 to 45 in good health and CMV-seronegative. Each CDR3 is given with its conserved first and last residue. D genes are given only for firm matches. Clone size, where shown, is once, few, many, or a class for clones that have expanded.

>medium-sized|TRBJ2-2|TRBV7-3|NA
CASSSSGSQVPRGELFF
TGTGCCAGCAGCTCATCCGGGTCCCAAGTACCCAGGGGGGAGCTGTTTTTT
>NA|TRBJ2-5|TRBV5-6|NA
CASSRLVGGRGFSVETQYF
TGTGCCAGCAGCCGGCTGGTTGGTGGGAGAGGATTTAGTGTAGAGACCCAGTACTTC
>NA|TRBJ2-7|TRBV4-3|TRBD2
CASSLLAGISYEQYF
TGCGCCAGCAGCCTCCTAGCGGGCATCTCCTACGAGCAGTACTTC
>NA|TRBJ2-7|TRBV28|NA
CASSLLGRPEGEQYF
TGTGCCAGCAGCCTCCTCGGACGCCCGGAGGGAGAGCAGTACTTC
>NA|TRBJ2-1|TRBV28|NA
CASSLAPRGYNEQFF
TGTGCCAGCAGTTTAGCCCCCCGGGGGTACAATGAGCAGTTCTTC
>NA|TRBJ2-7|TRBV4-3|TRBD1
CASSHARGQADEQYF
TGCGCCAGCAGCCATGCCAGGGGGCAGGCAGACGAGCAGTACTTC
>NA|TRBJ2-7|TRBV11-2|TRBD2
CASSLARTSGYEQYF
TGTGCCAGCAGCTTAGCCCGGACTAGCGGCTACGAGCAGTACTTC
>NA|TRBJ1-1|TRBV2|NA
CASTREGANTEAFF
TGTGCCAGCACCCGCGAGGGAGCGAACACTGAAGCTTTCTTT
>NA|TRBJ2-2|TRBV9|TRBD2
CASSVATSGRYRTGELFF
TGTGCCAGCAGCGTAGCAACTAGCGGGAGGTATCGCACCGGGGAGCTGTTTTTT
>NA|TRBJ1-5|TRBV19|NA
CASNAGIHSNQPQHF
TGTGCCAGTAACGCCGGGATTCATAGCAATCAGCCCCAGCATTTT
>NA|TRBJ2-7|TRBV5-4|TRBD1
CATKTKGDRDSYEQYF
TGTGCCACAAAAACAAAGGGGGACAGAGACTCCTACGAGCAGTACTTC
>NA|TRBJ2-2|TRBV7-6|NA
CASSSPGHQAGELFF
TGTGCCAGCAGCTCCCCGGGACACCAAGCCGGGGAGCTGTTTTTT
>NA|TRBJ2-1|TRBV7-3|NA
CASSPQGNEQFF
TGTGCCAGCAGCCCCCAGGGAAACGAGCAGTTCTTC
>NA|TRBJ1-1|TRBV5-1|NA
CASSLIGGTHTEAFF
TGCGCCAGCAGCTTGATTGGCGGGACACACACTGAAGCTTTCTTT
>once|TRBJ2-1|TRBV11-2|NA
CASSIQGREQFF
TGTGCCAGCAGCATCCAAGGTCGTGAGCAGTTCTTC
>NA|TRBJ2-7|TRBV28|NA
CASSIISYEQYF
TGTGCCAGCAGTATAATTAGCTACGAGCAGTACTTC
>NA|TRBJ2-7|TRBV15|NA
CATSRDRGAYEQYF
TGTGCCACCAGCAGAGACAGGGGGGCCTACGAGCAGTACTTC
>NA|TRBJ2-5|TRBV7-7|TRBD2
CASSSEIAGAETQYF
TGTGCCAGCAGCTCAGAGATAGCGGGAGCGGAGACCCAGTACTTC
>once|TRBJ1-2|TRBV7-2|TRBD1
CASSPRGAGTGKGYTF
TGTGCCAGCAGCCCTAGGGGGGCCGGGACAGGGAAAGGCTACACCTTC
>NA|TRBJ1-2|TRBV23-1|NA
CAFAPDGYTF
TGCGCCTTTGCGCCCGATGGCTACACCTTC
>NA|TRBJ1-5|TRBV6-5|NA
CASRDTEPQHF
TGTGCCAGCAGGGACACAGAGCCCCAGCATTTT
>NA|TRBJ2-2|TRBV6-5|TRBD1
CASNKQGAAGELFF
TGTGCCAGCAATAAACAGGGGGCGGCCGGGGAGCTGTTTTTT
>NA|TRBJ2-1|TRBV7-2|NA
CASSLAGEPLNEQFF
TGTGCCAGCAGCTTAGCGGGAGAACCCCTCAATGAGCAGTTCTTC
>NA|TRBJ2-3|TRBV27|NA
CASSQRVADTQYF
TGTGCCAGCAGCCAGCGAGTGGCAGATACGCAGTATTTT
>once|TRBJ1-2|TRBV28|NA
CASSLNAGELPGYTF
TGTGCCAGCAGTTTAAACGCCGGGGAACTCCCAGGCTACACCTTC
>NA|TRBJ1-2|TRBV7-9|TRBD1
CASSPPGQGALDGYTF
TGTGCCAGCAGCCCACCGGGACAGGGGGCCCTAGATGGCTACACCTTC
>NA|TRBJ2-7|TRBV28|NA
CASIRDTDYEQYF
TGTGCCAGCATCCGGGACACAGACTACGAGCAGTACTTC
>NA|TRBJ2-7|TRBV27|TRBD1
CASSPAGQVVYEQYF
TGTGCCAGCAGTCCCGCGGGACAGGTGGTCTACGAGCAGTACTTC
>NA|TRBJ2-1|TRBV6-6|TRBD1
CASGQGVNEQFF
TGTGCCAGCGGGCAGGGGGTCAATGAGCAGTTCTTC
>NA|TRBJ2-2|TRBV9|TRBD2
CASSVVTSVDTGELFF
TGTGCCAGCAGCGTAGTGACTAGCGTGGACACCGGGGAGCTGTTTTTT
>NA|TRBJ2-3|TRBV7-9|TRBD1
CASKTGGADTQYF
TGTGCCAGCAAGACAGGGGGCGCAGATACGCAGTATTTT
>NA|TRBJ2-7|TRBV4-3|TRBD1
CASSQDRGSYEQYF
TGCGCCAGCAGCCAGGACAGGGGATCCTACGAGCAGTACTTC
>NA|TRBJ1-5|TRBV7-9|NA
CASSLDARGQPQHF
TGTGCCAGCAGCTTAGACGCACGAGGGCAGCCCCAGCATTTT
>once|TRBJ1-2|TRBV28|TRBD1
CASSPPGGAKNGYTF
TGTGCCAGCAGCCCCCCAGGGGGGGCGAAAAATGGCTACACCTTC
>NA|TRBJ2-7|TRBV15|TRBD1
CATSGQGAGEQYF
TGTGCCACCAGCGGACAGGGGGCGGGGGAGCAGTACTTC
>NA|TRBJ2-5|TRBV15|TRBD1
CATSRRQGETQYF
TGTGCCACCAGCCGTAGACAGGGTGAGACCCAGTACTTC
>NA|TRBJ2-1|TRBV6-5|TRBD2
CASSYGLAGANEQFF
TGTGCCAGCAGTTACGGTCTAGCGGGGGCGAATGAGCAGTTCTTC
>NA|TRBJ2-2|TRBV5-4|NA
CASSLDSHTGELFF
TGTGCCAGCAGCTTGGACAGTCACACCGGGGAGCTGTTTTTT
>NA|TRBJ2-7|TRBV7-8|TRBD2
CASSLGVAGLNAPYF
TGTGCCAGCAGCTTAGGTGTAGCGGGCCTGAATGCCCCGTACTTC
>NA|TRBJ2-1|TRBV7-8|TRBD2
CASSELGGGTSKNEQFF
TGTGCCAGCAGCGAACTAGGCGGCGGGACTAGCAAAAATGAGCAGTTCTTC
>once|TRBJ2-7|TRBV4-3|TRBD2
CASSQEVREGQHEQYF
TGCGCCAGCAGCCAAGAGGTACGGGAGGGCCAGCACGAGCAGTACTTC
>NA|TRBJ2-7|TRBV5-4|NA
CASSLGQLYEQYF
TGTGCCAGCAGCTTGGGGCAGCTGTACGAGCAGTACTTC
>NA|TRBJ1-2|TRBV6-1|TRBD1
CASSEREGQGYTF
TGTGCCAGCAGTGAAAGGGAGGGACAGGGCTACACCTTC
>NA|TRBJ2-1|TRBV27|NA
CAPTHGFLVQFF
TGTGCCCCGACCCATGGTTTTCTAGTGCAGTTCTTC
>NA|TRBJ1-3|TRBV6-1|NA
CASSVRDTGNTIYF
TGTGCCAGCAGTGTCCGGGACACTGGAAACACCATATATTTT